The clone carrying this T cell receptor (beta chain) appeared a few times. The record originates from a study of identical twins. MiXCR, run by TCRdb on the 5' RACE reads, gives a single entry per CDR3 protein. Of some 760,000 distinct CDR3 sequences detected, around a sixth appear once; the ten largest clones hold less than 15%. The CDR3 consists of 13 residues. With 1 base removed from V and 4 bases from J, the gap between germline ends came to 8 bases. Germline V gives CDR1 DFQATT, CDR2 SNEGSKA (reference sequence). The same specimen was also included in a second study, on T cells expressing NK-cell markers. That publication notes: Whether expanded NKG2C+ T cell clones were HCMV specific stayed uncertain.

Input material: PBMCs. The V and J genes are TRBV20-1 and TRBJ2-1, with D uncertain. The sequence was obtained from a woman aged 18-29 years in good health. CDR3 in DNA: TGCAGTGCTAGAGCGGAGAGTTACAATGAGCAGTTCTTC. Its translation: CSARAESYNEQFF.